The 30 T cell receptor beta chains below come from one sample, sequenced in a study of T cell responses to AZD1222 COVID-19 vaccine. Repertoires were generated with immunoSEQ multiplex PCR, while TCRdb's copy carries only in-frame clones and drops some. The sample consists of approximately 150,000 clones, 80% to 95% of them appearing once. This specimen was peripheral blood, taken on day 0 of AZD1222 vaccination. These receptors originate from an adult in good health.

The chain has TRBV5-6 and TRBJ1-1; tentative D call: TRBD1 (5 bases). V was trimmed by 8 bases and J by 1 base, leaving 9 bases between them. Germline values: CDR1 SGHDT, CDR2 YYEEEE. There are 12 residues in the CDR3. CDR3 loop: CASAGQNTEAFF. The CDR3 DNA sequence: TGTGCCAGTGCAGGGCAGAACACTGAAGCTTTCTTT.

The chain recombines TRBV4-1 with TRBJ1-2; D is uncertain. The germline CDR1 and CDR2 sequences are MGHRA and YSYEKL. Trimming removed 1 base at V and 2 bases at J, with 8 bases between. The CDR3 runs to 14 residues. This chain's CDR3 is CASSQGHGNYGYTF. The DNA of the CDR3 is TGCGCCAGCAGCCAAGGGCACGGAAACTATGGCTACACCTTC.

The rearrangement joins TRBV13 to TRBJ2-3, with 7 bases identical to TRBD2. The CDR3 contains 16 residues. CDR1 and CDR2 (germline): PRHDT, FYEKMQ (reference sequence). The V gene end was trimmed by 0 bases and the J gene end by 5 bases; junction bases not matched to a gene: 8. CDR3 protein: CASSLGPAGRGDTQYF. The CDR3 DNA is TGTGCCAGCAGCTTAGGGCCAGCGGGGAGGGGAGATACGCAGTATTTT.

The rearrangement joins TRBV2 to TRBJ2-7, with TRBD1 matching 11 bases. The CDR3 is 15 residues long. With V trimmed by 6 bases and J by 6 bases, 10 bases remained unmatched. Germline loops: CDR1 SNHLY, CDR2 FYNNEI. The CDR3 region is CASSLKGTGGAEQYF. The CDR3, as DNA: TGTGCCAGCAGCCTTAAAGGGACAGGGGGGGCCGAGCAGTACTTC.

V and J are TRBV19 and TRBJ2-5, with D possibly TRBD1 on 6 matching bases. Germline V gene lookup returns CDR1 LNHDA and CDR2 SQIVND (reference sequence). The CDR3 is 14 residues long. V lost 6 bases and J 2 bases, leaving 13 bases between the germline ends. CDR3 sequence reads: CASRRHGQQETQYF. The CDR3, as DNA: TGTGCCAGTAGACGACACGGACAGCAAGAGACCCAGTACTTC. Based on the CDR3 plus reference TRBV19 and TRBJ2-5, the full variable domain is DGGITQSPKYLFRKEGQNVTLSCEQNLNHDAMYWYRQDPGQGLRLIYYSQIVNDFQKGDIAEGYSVSREKKESFPLTVTSAQKNPTAFYLCASRRHGQQETQYFGPGTRLLVL.

The V gene is TRBV19, the J gene TRBJ2-2; 7 nucleotides agree with TRBD1. Germline V lookup: CDR1 LNHDA, CDR2 SQIVND (reference sequence). CDR3 length: 15 amino acids. V shed 8 bases and J 5 bases; nucleotides not matched to a gene: 11. The CDR3 coding sequence is TGTGCCAGTGGTCGACAGGGTGGGTTTACCGGGGAGCTGTTTTTT. It codes for CASGRQGGFTGELFF.

The V and J genes are TRBV18 and TRBJ2-3, with 13 nucleotides matching TRBD2. Germline V gene lookup returns CDR1 KGHSH and CDR2 LQKENI. V shed 4 bases, J shed 2 bases, and the junction held 9 bases outside the gene matches. CDR3 size: 18 residues. CDR3 sequence (DNA): TGTGCCAGCTCACTTCAGGCCGGACTAGCGGGGGACACAGATACGCAGTATTTT. The encoded protein is CASSLQAGLAGDTDTQYF.

The rearrangement links TRBV5-6 to TRBJ1-1; unclear D gene. This CDR3 contains 12 residues. The germline V gene encodes CDR1 SGHDT and CDR2 YYEEEE. V shed 2 bases and J shed 3 bases, with 5 bases lying between them. This CDR3 reads CASSLQHTEAFF. As DNA, the CDR3 is TGTGCCAGCAGCTTACAGCACACTGAAGCTTTCTTT.

The CDR3 here is CASSLDRQPTDTQYF. CDR3 in DNA: TGCGCCAGCAGCTTGGATCGCCAACCCACAGATACGCAGTATTTT. The chain couples TRBV5-1 to TRBJ2-3; D not resolved. CDR1 is SGHRS and CDR2 is YFSETQ in the germline V gene. CDR3 length equals 15 residues. Trimming shortened V by 0 bases and J by 2 bases, and 10 bases separated the two germline ends.

This clone was picked up a small number of times. V and J are TRBV7-9 and TRBJ2-7; no reliable D call. The CDR3 is made up of 13 amino acids. Germline V gene sequence: CDR1 SEHNR, CDR2 FQNEAQ (reference sequence). V lost 1 base and J 7 bases, leaving 11 bases between the germline ends. Written as DNA, the CDR3 is TGTGCCAGCAGCTTAGGGACGGTGCCAGAGCAGTACTTC. Encoded protein: CASSLGTVPEQYF.

The V and J genes are TRBV7-9 and TRBJ2-7, with D uncertain. Germline V lookup: CDR1 SEHNR, CDR2 FQNEAQ (reference sequence). V shed 1 base and J shed 5 bases, with 12 bases lying between them. There are 14 residues in the CDR3. CDR3 nucleotide sequence: TGTGCCAGCAGCTTAGAGGGTGAGACCCACGAGCAGTACTTC. This gives the protein CASSLEGETHEQYF.

This chain connects TRBV7-2 to TRBJ1-5; D might be TRBD1 (6 bases). Trimming removed 4 bases from V and 7 bases from J, with 17 bases in between. This CDR3 contains 15 residues. Per germline, CDR1 SGHTA and CDR2 FQGNSA. CDR3 loop: CASSSATGTLQPQHF. CDR3 DNA sequence: TGTGCCAGCAGCTCCGCTACCGGGACACTCCAGCCCCAGCATTTT.

The gene calls are TRBV3-1 (or the pseudogene TRBV3-2) and TRBJ1-2; D is undetermined. Trimming took 3 bases from V and 8 from J, leaving 10 bases between them. The CDR3 length is 12 residues. CDR1 is LGHDT and CDR2 is YNNKEL in the germline V gene (reference sequence). The CDR3 DNA reads as TGTGCCAGCAGCCATCGCAGGAGCGGCTACACCTTC. This gives the protein CASSHRRSGYTF.

This clone was observed a few times. The V gene is TRBV7-2, the J gene TRBJ2-7; no reliable D call. V gave up 5 bases and J gave up 1 base, with 9 bases separating them. CDR3 length equals 13 residues. Germline CDR1 is SGHTA and CDR2 is FQGNSA. The CDR3 DNA sequence: TGTGCCAGCAGCACGAGTAGTTCCTACGAGCAGTACTTC. Translated, it gives CASSTSSSYEQYF.

The J gene is TRBJ1-2, the V gene TRBV6-5, with 9 bases fitting TRBD1. The trim removed 5 bases at V and 7 bases at J, leaving 11 bases unmatched. The CDR3 covers 15 residues. The V gene's germline CDR1 is MNHEY and CDR2 SVGAGI. This chain's CDR3 is CASSPVDRGPSGYTF. DNA for the CDR3: TGTGCCAGCAGTCCAGTGGACAGGGGCCCCTCTGGCTACACCTTC.

V and J are TRBV7-6 and TRBJ1-2; 7 bases fit TRBD1. This CDR3 comprises 14 residues. V was clipped by 5 bases and J by 2 bases; unmatched bases: 5. Germline CDR1 and CDR2: SGHVS and FNYEAQ. CDR3 amino acids: CASSPGTDNYGYTF. The CDR3 DNA sequence: TGTGCCAGCAGCCCGGGGACAGACAACTATGGCTACACCTTC.

The CDR3, as DNA: TGTGCCACCCGAGAGGGCGGAAACACCATATATTTT. It translates to CATREGGNTIYF. This chain connects TRBV6-6 to TRBJ1-3; unclear D gene. CDR1 and CDR2 from the germline V gene are MNHNY and SVGAGI (reference sequence). V was shortened by 10 bases and J by 4 bases, with 11 bases between the two germline ends. The CDR3 covers 12 residues.

The rearrangement links TRBV30 to TRBJ2-1; no firm D call. The germline V gene has CDR1 GTSNPN and CDR2 SVGIG (reference sequence). Trimming cost V 7 bases and J 4 bases, with 11 bases left between them. This CDR3 contains 12 residues. CDR3 sequence (DNA): TGTGCCTCCGGCCTCTTTTACAATGAGCAGTTCTTC. This translates into CASGLFYNEQFF.

The CDR3: CASSLLATAYEQYF. The CDR3 bases are TGTGCCAGCAGTTTATTAGCTACAGCCTACGAGCAGTACTTC. The V gene is TRBV28, the J gene TRBJ2-7; unclear D gene. Trimming pared 1 base from V and 2 bases from J, leaving 9 bases between. From germline, CDR1 is MDHEN and CDR2 SYDVKM. This CDR3 spans 14 amino acids. Together with reference TRBV28 and TRBJ2-7, the CDR3 gives the full variable domain: DVKVTQSSRYLVKRTGEKVFLECVQDMDHENMFWYRQDPGLGLRLIYFSYDVKMKEKGDIPEGYSVSREKKERFSLILESASTNQTSMYLCASSLLATAYEQYFGPGTRLTVT.

There are a few counts of this clone. This chain joins TRBV18 and TRBJ2-3; TRBD1 aligns across 8 bases. The germline V gene has CDR1 KGHSH and CDR2 LQKENI. The CDR3 sequence is 16 residues long. V was clipped by 1 base and J by 2 bases; unmatched bases: 5. CDR3 DNA: TGTGCCAGCTCACCACGGGCAGGGGGCAACACAGATACGCAGTATTTT. Its protein is CASSPRAGGNTDTQYF.

This rearrangement joins TRBV7-9 to TRBJ1-1; no clear D gene. Germline CDR1 reads SEHNR; CDR2 reads FQNEAQ (reference sequence). Trimming took 3 bases from V and 0 from J, leaving 8 bases between them. The CDR3 contains 14 residues. As DNA, the CDR3 is TGTGCCAGCAGCTTTGTACACCTGAACACTGAAGCTTTCTTT. Its protein is CASSFVHLNTEAFF. Full variable domain (missing parts from reference TRBV7-9 and TRBJ1-1): DTGVSQNPRHKITKRGQNVTFRCDPISEHNRLYWYRQTLGQGPEFLTYFQNEAQLEKSRLLSDRFSAERPKGSFSTLEIQRTEQGDSAMYLCASSFVHLNTEAFFGQGTRLTVV.

The V gene is TRBV19, the J gene TRBJ2-7; either TRBD1 or TRBD2 may fit D (5 bases each). CDR3 length: 14 residues. Per the germline V gene, CDR1 is LNHDA and CDR2 is SQIVND (reference sequence). Trimming pared 5 bases from V and 6 bases from J, leaving 17 bases between. The CDR3 loop is CASSLHEGPGEQYF. Written as DNA, the CDR3 is TGTGCCAGTAGTCTTCATGAGGGGCCAGGCGAGCAGTACTTC.

This chain joins TRBV4-3 and TRBJ1-2; 9 nucleotides align to TRBD1. Losses at the gene ends were 2 bases for V and 8 bases for J; bases not matched to a gene: 12. CDR1 LGHNA and CDR2 YSLEER come from the germline V gene. The CDR3 spans 16 residues. Here the CDR3 reads CASSQLPGQGVSGYTF. The CDR3 DNA is TGCGCCAGCAGCCAACTTCCGGGACAGGGAGTTTCGGGCTACACCTTC.

This chain joins TRBV5-6 and TRBJ2-1; 9 bases fit TRBD1. The ends lost 0 bases at V and 5 bases at J; junction bases unmatched: 0. CDR1 SGHDT and CDR2 YYEEEE come from the germline V gene. The CDR3 runs 14 residues. For the CDR3, the DNA is TGTGCCAGCAGCTTGGGGGACAGGGACAATGAGCAGTTCTTC. It yields the protein CASSLGDRDNEQFF.

Here the CDR3 DNA reads TGTGCCAGCGGGGGGAGCACAGATACGCAGTATTTT. The encoded protein is CASGGSTDTQYF. The V and J genes are TRBV5-4 and TRBJ2-3; TRBD2 might be the D (6 bases). The length of the CDR3 is 12 residues. V gave up 7 bases and J gave up 0 bases, with 6 bases separating them. Germline CDR1 is SGHNT and CDR2 is YYREEE (reference sequence).

The chain recombines TRBV18 with TRBJ1-2; 7 bases are a match to TRBD1. With 8 bases clipped from V and 14 bases from J, the junction kept 17 bases outside the gene matches. From germline, CDR1 is KGHSH and CDR2 LQKENI. This CDR3 has 13 residues. The CDR3 nucleotides are TGTGCCAGCACCCCGGGGACAGACAGGGTGGAGACCTTC. Translation gives CASTPGTDRVETF.

The gene calls are TRBV4-1 and TRBJ2-3; D uncertain. CDR1 and CDR2 (germline): MGHRA, YSYEKL. V lost 4 bases and J lost 3, with 14 bases in between. This CDR3 has 15 amino acids. The CDR3, as DNA: TGCGCCAGCAGCCGCACCGGGCCTGGGACAGATACGCAGTATTTT. This translates into CASSRTGPGTDTQYF.

This clone appeared once. This chain joins TRBV5-1 and TRBJ2-3; the D gene is possibly TRBD2 (6 bases). Germline CDR1 SGHRS, CDR2 YFSETQ. CDR3 length equals 14 residues. Trimming took off 0 bases at V and 4 bases at J, with 9 bases between the two ends. The CDR3 sequence is CASSLGPGADTQYF. As DNA, the CDR3 is TGCGCCAGCAGCTTGGGGCCGGGGGCAGATACGCAGTATTTT.

The chain joins TRBV19 to TRBJ2-4; D gene uncertain. Germline V gene data show CDR1 as LNHDA and CDR2 as SQIVND (reference sequence). The length of the CDR3 is 18 residues. The V gene lost 0 bases and the J gene lost 4 bases, with 19 bases spanning the gap. The CDR3 sequence is CASSIEATPKGAKNIQYF. The CDR3 DNA reads TGTGCCAGTAGTATAGAGGCGACCCCGAAAGGAGCTAAAAACATTCAGTACTTC.

This chain joins TRBV3-1 (or the pseudogene TRBV3-2) and TRBJ1-2, with D tentatively TRBD1 (6 bases). Deletions cut 3 bases from V and 3 bases from J, with 14 bases between. Germline CDR1 LGHDT, CDR2 YNNKEL (reference sequence). The CDR3 is made up of 15 amino acids. The DNA of the CDR3 is TGTGCCAGCAGCCACCTTTTACAGGGACACTATGGCTACACCTTC. This codes for CASSHLLQGHYGYTF.